This T cell receptor beta chain emerged from a study of Ad26.COV2.S vaccination and SARS-CoV-2 variants. Trimming left V 7 bases short and J 0 bases short, with 12 bases between. The length of the CDR3 is 14 residues. The germline gives CDR1 ENHRY, CDR2 SYGVKD. The data were produced by immunoSEQ multiplex PCR, yet TCRdb's version contains in-frame clones alone and is incomplete. The data show about 350,000 clones, about 90% seen once. This clone was counted at least ten times. V usage is TRBV10-3 and J usage is TRBJ1-2, with D perhaps TRBD1 (6 bases). The source material was peripheral blood, sampled after recovery from COVID-19. The sequence was collected from a human donor who had recovered from COVID-19. CDR3 protein: CAINTGIANYGYTF. The CDR3 nucleotides read TGTGCCATCAACACAGGGATAGCTAACTATGGCTACACCTTC.